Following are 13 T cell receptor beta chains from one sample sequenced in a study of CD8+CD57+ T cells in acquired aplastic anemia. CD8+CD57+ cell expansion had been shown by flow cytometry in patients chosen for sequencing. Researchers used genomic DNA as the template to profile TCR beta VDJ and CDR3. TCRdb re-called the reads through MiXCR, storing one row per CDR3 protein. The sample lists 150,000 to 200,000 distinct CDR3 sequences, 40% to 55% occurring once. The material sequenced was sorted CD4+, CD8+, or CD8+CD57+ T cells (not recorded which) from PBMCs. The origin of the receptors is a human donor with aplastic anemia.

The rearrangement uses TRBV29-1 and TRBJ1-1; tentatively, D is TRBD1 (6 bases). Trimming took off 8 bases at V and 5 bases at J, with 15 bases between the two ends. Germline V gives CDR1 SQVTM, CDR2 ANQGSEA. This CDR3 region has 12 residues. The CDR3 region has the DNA TGCAGCACCGATGAGCAGGGGACTGAAGCTTTCTTT. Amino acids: CSTDEQGTEAFF.

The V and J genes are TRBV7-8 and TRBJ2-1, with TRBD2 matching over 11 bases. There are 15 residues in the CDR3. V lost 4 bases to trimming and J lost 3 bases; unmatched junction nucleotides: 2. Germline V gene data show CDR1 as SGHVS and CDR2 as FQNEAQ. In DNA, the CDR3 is TGTGCCAGCAGCTCACTAGCGGGGGTCTACAATGAGCAGTTCTTC. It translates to CASSSLAGVYNEQFF.

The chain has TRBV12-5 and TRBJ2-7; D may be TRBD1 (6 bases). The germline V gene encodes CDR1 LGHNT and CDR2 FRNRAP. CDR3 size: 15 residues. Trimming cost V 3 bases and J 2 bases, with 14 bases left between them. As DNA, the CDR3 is TGTGCTAGTGGTTTTACCCAACAGGGTGCCTACGAGCAGTACTTC. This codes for CASGFTQQGAYEQYF. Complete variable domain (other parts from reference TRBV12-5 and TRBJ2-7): DARVTQTPRHKVTEMGQEVTMRCQPILGHNTVFWYRQTMMQGLELLAYFRNRAPLDDSGMPKDRFSAEMPDATLATLKIQPSEPRDSAVYFCASGFTQQGAYEQYFGPGTRLTVT.

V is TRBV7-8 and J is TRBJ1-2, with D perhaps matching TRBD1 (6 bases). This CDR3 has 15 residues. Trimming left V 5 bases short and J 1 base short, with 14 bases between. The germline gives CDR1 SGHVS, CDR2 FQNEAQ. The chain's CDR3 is CASSTSQGFNYGYTF. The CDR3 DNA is TGTGCCAGCAGCACGTCACAGGGTTTTAACTATGGCTACACCTTC.

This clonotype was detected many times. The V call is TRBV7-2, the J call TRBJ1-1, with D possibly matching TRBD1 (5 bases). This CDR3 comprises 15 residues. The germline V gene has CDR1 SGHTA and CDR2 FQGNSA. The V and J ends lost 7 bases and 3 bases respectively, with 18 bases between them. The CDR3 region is CASTVGPWGDTEAFF. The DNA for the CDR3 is TGTGCCAGCACCGTTGGGCCCTGGGGCGACACTGAAGCTTTCTTT.

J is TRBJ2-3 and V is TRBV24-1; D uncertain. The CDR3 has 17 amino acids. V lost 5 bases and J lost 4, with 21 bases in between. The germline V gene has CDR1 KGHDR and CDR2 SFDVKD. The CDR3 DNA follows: TGTGCCACCAGTGTTGGTACGTCCCGAAGGGTCGCAGATACGCAGTATTTT. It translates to CATSVGTSRRVADTQYF.

In DNA, the CDR3 is TGTGCCAGTCACAGGGTCGGGAACTATGGCTACACCTTC. Translation gives CASHRVGNYGYTF. The chain joins TRBV19 to TRBJ1-2; TRBD1 might be the D (6 bases). Germline assignment: CDR1 LNHDA and CDR2 SQIVND (reference sequence). The V and J ends lost 8 bases and 2 bases respectively, with 12 bases between them. The CDR3 spans 13 residues. The full variable domain, with the rest looked up from reference TRBV19 and TRBJ1-2, is DGGITQSPKYLFRKEGQNVTLSCEQNLNHDAMYWYRQDPGQGLRLIYYSQIVNDFQKGDIAEGYSVSREKKESFPLTVTSAQKNPTAFYLCASHRVGNYGYTFGSGTRLTVV.

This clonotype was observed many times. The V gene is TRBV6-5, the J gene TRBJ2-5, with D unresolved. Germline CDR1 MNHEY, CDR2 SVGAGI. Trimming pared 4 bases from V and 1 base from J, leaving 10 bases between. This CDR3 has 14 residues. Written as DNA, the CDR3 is TGTGCCAGCAGTTTACGGTGGACCCAAGAGACCCAGTACTTC. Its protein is CASSLRWTQETQYF.

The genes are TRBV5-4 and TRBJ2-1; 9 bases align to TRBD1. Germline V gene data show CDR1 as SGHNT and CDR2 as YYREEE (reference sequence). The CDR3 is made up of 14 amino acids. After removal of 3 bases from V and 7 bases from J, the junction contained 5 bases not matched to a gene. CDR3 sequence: CASSWRDRDNEQFF. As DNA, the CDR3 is TGTGCCAGCAGCTGGAGGGACAGGGATAATGAGCAGTTCTTC.

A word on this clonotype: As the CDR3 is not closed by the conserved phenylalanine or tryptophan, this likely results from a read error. CDR3 bases: TGCAGCGTTGAAGCAAACTTAAGAGGGAGCGGCTACACCCTC. This encodes CSVEANLRGSGYTL. The chain links TRBV29-1 to TRBJ1-2; D is unclear. V shed 1 base and J shed 8 bases, with 17 bases lying between them. Germline-derived CDR1 and CDR2 are SQVTM and ANQGSEA. The CDR3 has 14 residues.

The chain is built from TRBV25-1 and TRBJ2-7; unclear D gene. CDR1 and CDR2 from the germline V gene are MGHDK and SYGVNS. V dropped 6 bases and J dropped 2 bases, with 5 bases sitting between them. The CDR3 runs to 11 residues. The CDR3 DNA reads TGTGCCAGCAGGACCCCCTACGAGCAGTACTTC. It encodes CASRTPYEQYF.

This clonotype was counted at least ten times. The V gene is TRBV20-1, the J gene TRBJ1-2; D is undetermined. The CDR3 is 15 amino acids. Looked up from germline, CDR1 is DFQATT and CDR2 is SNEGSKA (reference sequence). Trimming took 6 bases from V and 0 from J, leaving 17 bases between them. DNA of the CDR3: TGCAGTGCCCGAAGGGTGGGCTCAGCTAACTATGGCTACACCTTC. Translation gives CSARRVGSANYGYTF.

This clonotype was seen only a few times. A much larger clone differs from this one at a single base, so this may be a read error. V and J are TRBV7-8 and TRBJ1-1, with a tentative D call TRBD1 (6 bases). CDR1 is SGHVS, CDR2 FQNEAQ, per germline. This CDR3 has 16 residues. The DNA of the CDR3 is TGTGCCAGCAGCTTACCCCGGTCGGGGGCTGGCACTGAAGCTTCCTTT. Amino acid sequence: CASSLPRSGAGTEASF.